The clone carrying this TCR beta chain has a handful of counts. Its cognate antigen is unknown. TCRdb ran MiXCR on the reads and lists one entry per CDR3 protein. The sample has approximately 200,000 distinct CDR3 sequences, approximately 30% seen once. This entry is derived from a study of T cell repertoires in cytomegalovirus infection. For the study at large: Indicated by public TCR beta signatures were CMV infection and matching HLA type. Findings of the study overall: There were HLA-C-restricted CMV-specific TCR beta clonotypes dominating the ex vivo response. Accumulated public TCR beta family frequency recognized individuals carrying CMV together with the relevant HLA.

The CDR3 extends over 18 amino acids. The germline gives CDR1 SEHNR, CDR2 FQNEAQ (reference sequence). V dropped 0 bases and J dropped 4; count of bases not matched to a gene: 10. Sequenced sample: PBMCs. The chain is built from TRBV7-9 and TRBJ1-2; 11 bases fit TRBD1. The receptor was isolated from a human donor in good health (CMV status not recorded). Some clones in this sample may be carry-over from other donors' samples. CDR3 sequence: CASSLAQDRGRGGYGYTF. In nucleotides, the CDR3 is TGTGCCAGCAGCTTAGCGCAGGACAGGGGGCGCGGTGGCTATGGCTACACCTTC.